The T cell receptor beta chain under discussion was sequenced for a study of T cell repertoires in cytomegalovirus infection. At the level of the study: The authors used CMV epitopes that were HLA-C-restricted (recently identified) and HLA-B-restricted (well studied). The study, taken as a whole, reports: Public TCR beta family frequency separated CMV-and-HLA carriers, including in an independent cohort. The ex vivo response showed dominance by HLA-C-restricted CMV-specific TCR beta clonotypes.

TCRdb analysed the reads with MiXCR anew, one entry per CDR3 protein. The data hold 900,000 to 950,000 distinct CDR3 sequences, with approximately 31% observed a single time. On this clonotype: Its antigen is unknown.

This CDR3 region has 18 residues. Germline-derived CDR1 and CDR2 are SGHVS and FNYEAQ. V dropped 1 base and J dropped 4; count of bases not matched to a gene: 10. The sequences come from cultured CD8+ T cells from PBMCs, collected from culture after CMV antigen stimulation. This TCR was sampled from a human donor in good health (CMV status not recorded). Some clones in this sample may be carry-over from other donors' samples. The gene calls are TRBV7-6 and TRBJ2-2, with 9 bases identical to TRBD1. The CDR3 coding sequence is TGTGCCAGCAGCTTAGTAATCCAAGGACAGGGGACCACCGGGGAGCTGTTTTTT. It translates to CASSLVIQGQGTTGELFF.